Following are 21 T cell receptor beta chains from one sample sequenced in a study of T cell responses to AZD1222 COVID-19 vaccine (dated by TCRdb to the early 2020s). The receptor library was made with the immunoSEQ multiplex PCR assay. TCRdb took over this immuneACCESS table, retaining in-frame rearrangements with V and J assigned. Such tables are incomplete; in checked studies, under half of the missing clones stem from an unresolved V gene, and the remainder is unexplained. In all, the sample holds 90,000 to 150,000 clones, and around 90% of those were seen once. The ten largest account for roughly 2.7% of the sample. The time point label for this specimen denotes: about 28 days (+/-7) after the second vaccine dose. Material: peripheral blood, obtained 28 days after the second AZD1222 dose. These receptors came from an adult who received the AZD1222 COVID-19 vaccine.

The chain couples TRBV19 to TRBJ1-4, with 9 nucleotides matching TRBD1. Germline assignment: CDR1 LNHDA and CDR2 SQIVND (reference sequence). The J segment lost 5 bases and the V segment lost 2 bases, leaving 6 bases of the junction unmatched. The CDR3 loop spans 16 amino acids. The CDR3 bases are TGTGCCAGTAGTATACGGCCGACAGGGGGGAATGAAAAACTGTTTTTT. Protein product: CASSIRPTGGNEKLFF. The complete variable domain, with remaining parts taken from reference TRBV19 and TRBJ1-4, reads DGGITQSPKYLFRKEGQNVTLSCEQNLNHDAMYWYRQDPGQGLRLIYYSQIVNDFQKGDIAEGYSVSREKKESFPLTVTSAQKNPTAFYLCASSIRPTGGNEKLFFGSGTQLSVL.

The V gene is TRBV29-1, the J gene TRBJ2-1, with a tentative D call TRBD1 (5 bases). The CDR3 is 14 residues long. V shed 4 bases and J shed 4 bases, with 14 bases lying between them. Germline-derived CDR1 and CDR2 are SQVTM and ANQGSEA. The CDR3: CSVVSGQYYNEQFF. The CDR3 DNA reads TGCAGCGTTGTGTCAGGGCAATATTACAATGAGCAGTTCTTC.

The chain carries TRBV6-2 or TRBV6-3 and TRBJ1-1; D is undetermined. Trimming left V 5 bases short and J 8 bases short, with 30 bases between. Germline CDR1 is MNHEY and CDR2 is SVGEGT. CDR3 length equals 18 residues. The CDR3 sequence: CASSPLDWARTAFREAFF. DNA for the CDR3: TGTGCCAGCAGTCCCCTTGACTGGGCCCGTACAGCATTCAGAGAAGCTTTCTTT.

The genes are TRBV6-5 and TRBJ2-3, with D perhaps given as TRBD1 or TRBD2 (5 bases each). CDR3 size: 15 residues. Germline-derived CDR1 and CDR2 are MNHEY and SVGAGI. Trimming took 7 bases from V and 4 from J, leaving 18 bases between them. DNA for the CDR3: TGTGCCAGCACGAGGTTTCTAAGGGACCCAGATACGCAGTATTTT. It yields the protein CASTRFLRDPDTQYF.

This chain connects TRBV30 to TRBJ1-6; D is ambiguous. Germline values: CDR1 GTSNPN, CDR2 SVGIG (reference sequence). The CDR3 is 13 residues long. The ends were cut back, 5 bases at V and 4 bases at J, with 9 bases in the middle. The CDR3 sequence: CAWSRVYNSPLHF. CDR3 DNA sequence: TGTGCCTGGTCACGGGTATATAATTCACCCCTCCACTTT. Drawing the rest from reference TRBV30 and TRBJ1-6, the complete variable domain is SQTIHQWPATLVQPVGSPLSLECTVEGTSNPNLYWYRQAAGRGLQLLFYSVGIGQISSEVPQNLSASRPQDRQFILSSKKLLLSDSGFYLCAWSRVYNSPLHFGNGTRLTVT.

The V and J genes are TRBV6-2 or TRBV6-3 and TRBJ1-1; 8 bases line up with TRBD1. The CDR3 consists of 15 residues. V gave up 4 bases and J gave up 4 bases; unmatched junction bases: 8. From germline, CDR1 is MNHEY and CDR2 SVGEGT. The CDR3 DNA reads TGTGCCAGCAGTTCTCAGGGGGCCCCGGGCACTGAAGCTTTCTTT. This encodes CASSSQGAPGTEAFF.

This clone appeared once. The chain recombines TRBV9 with TRBJ2-7; 8 bases are shared with TRBD1. Germline V CDR1 and CDR2: SGDLS, YYNGEE. This CDR3 is 16 amino acids long. V dropped 0 bases and J dropped 3; count of bases not matched to a gene: 8. DNA of the CDR3: TGTGCCAGCAGCGTAGAAAGGACAGGGAAACACTACGAGCAGTACTTC. Translated, it gives CASSVERTGKHYEQYF. The full variable domain, with the rest looked up from reference TRBV9 and TRBJ2-7, is DSGVTQTPKHLITATGQRVTLRCSPRSGDLSVYWYQQSLDQGLQFLIQYYNGEERAKGNILERFSAQQFPDLHSELNLSSLELGDSALYFCASSVERTGKHYEQYFGPGTRLTVT.

A note on this clone: Other DNA sequences of this sample code for an identical CDR3. The chain uses TRBV11-2 and TRBJ1-5; D uncertain. The V and J ends lost 0 bases and 7 bases respectively, with 7 bases between them. The CDR3 has 13 amino acids. CDR1 is SGHAT and CDR2 is FQNNGV in the germline V gene. This chain's CDR3 is CASSLDRDQPQHF. The CDR3, as DNA: TGTGCCAGCAGCTTAGACAGAGACCAGCCCCAGCATTTT. Filled out from reference TRBV11-2 and TRBJ1-5, the complete variable domain reads EAGVAQSPRYKIIEKRQSVAFWCNPISGHATLYWYQQILGQGPKLLIQFQNNGVVDDSQLPKDRFSAERLKGVDSTLKIQPAKLEDSAVYLCASSLDRDQPQHFGDGTRLSIL.

The J gene is TRBJ2-7, the V gene TRBV5-1, with TRBD2 identical over 8 bases. Germline V gene lookup returns CDR1 SGHRS and CDR2 YFSETQ. After removal of 0 bases from V and 1 base from J, the junction contained 3 bases not matched to a gene. CDR3 size: 15 residues. The CDR3: CASSLVGGASYEQYF. The CDR3 coding sequence is TGCGCCAGCAGCTTGGTCGGGGGGGCTTCCTACGAGCAGTACTTC.

J is TRBJ1-1 and V is TRBV5-1, with unresolved D. The germline CDR1 and CDR2 sequences are SGHRS and YFSETQ. V lost 1 base to trimming and J lost 5 bases, with 15 bases between them. This CDR3 has 15 amino acids. CDR3 coding DNA: TGCGCCAGCAGCTTGTGGTCAGGAACGGGAACTGAAGCTTTCTTT. Translating gives CASSLWSGTGTEAFF.

The sample holds a few counts of this clone. The rearrangement joins TRBV5-1 to TRBJ1-6, with D unresolved. V lost 0 bases to trimming and J lost 0 bases, with 19 bases between them. The CDR3 runs to 20 residues. Germline V gene data show CDR1 as SGHRS and CDR2 as YFSETQ. The CDR3 DNA follows: TGCGCCAGCAGCTTGGGGGTTGGAGCTCCTAGGAGCTCCTATAATTCACCCCTCCACTTT. As protein: CASSLGVGAPRSSYNSPLHF.

Note on this clone: The junction differs from germline at one of its ends, possibly a read error. This CDR3 reads CASSLGLAETTGELFF. The DNA of the CDR3 is TGTGCTAGCAGCTTAGGGTTGGCGGAAACCACCGGGGAGCTGTTTTTT. The rearrangement joins TRBV7-7 to TRBJ2-2; D uncertain. The CDR3 covers 16 residues. In germline, CDR1 is SSHAT, CDR2 FNYEAQ (reference sequence).

This clone was observed a single time. The chain couples TRBV6-2 or TRBV6-3 to TRBJ1-3, with TRBD1 as a possible D gene (5 bases). The germline V gene has CDR1 MNHEY and CDR2 SVGEGT. V lost 6 bases and J lost 4, with 16 bases in between. The CDR3 runs to 15 residues. The DNA for the CDR3 is TGTGCCAGCAGCCGCGACAGCACTGGCGGAAACACCATATATTTT. Protein sequence: CASSRDSTGGNTIYF.

The chain has TRBV24-1 and TRBJ1-6; 7 nucleotides align to TRBD1. Losses at the gene ends were 7 bases for V and 4 bases for J; bases not matched to a gene: 0. Germline V CDR1 and CDR2: KGHDR, SFDVKD. This CDR3 has 13 residues. The CDR3 loop reads CATSRGYNSPLHF. The CDR3 DNA reads as TGTGCCACCAGCAGGGGGTATAATTCACCCCTCCACTTT.

This clone was detected a few times. The genes are TRBV7-8 and TRBJ2-7; 9 bases line up with TRBD2. J lost 4 bases, V lost 0 bases, and 10 bases had no gene match. This CDR3 region has 17 residues. Germline V gene data show CDR1 as SGHVS and CDR2 as FQNEAQ. The CDR3 loop is CASSLALTSGHPYEQYF. CDR3 DNA sequence: TGTGCCAGCAGCTTAGCGCTTACTAGCGGGCATCCTTACGAGCAGTACTTC. The full variable domain, in which reference TRBV7-8 and TRBJ2-7 provide the parts outside the CDR3, is GAGVSQSPRYKVAKRGQDVALRCDPISGHVSLFWYQQALGQGPEFLTYFQNEAQLDKSGLPSDRFFAERPEGSVSTLKIQRTQQEDSAVYLCASSLALTSGHPYEQYFGPGTRLTVT.

The chain recombines TRBV6-2 or TRBV6-3 with TRBJ2-6; the D gene is possibly TRBD2 (6 bases). From germline, CDR1 is MNHEY and CDR2 SVGEGT. The CDR3 sequence is 16 residues long. V gave up 2 bases and J gave up 1 base, with 9 bases separating them. DNA of the CDR3: TGTGCCAGCAGTTACGGAGGGTGGTCTGGGGCCAACGTCCTGACTTTC. This encodes CASSYGGWSGANVLTF.

The gene calls are TRBV19 and TRBJ1-1; D is unclear. The CDR3 has 15 amino acids. Trimming took 0 bases from V and 1 from J, leaving 9 bases between them. Per the germline V gene, CDR1 is LNHDA and CDR2 is SQIVND (reference sequence). CDR3 nucleotide sequence: TGTGCCAGTAGTATAGACCCAAACCGGAACACTGAAGCTTTCTTT. Protein sequence: CASSIDPNRNTEAFF.

Only one count was recorded for this clone. This chain uses TRBV28 with TRBJ2-7, with 9 bases matching TRBD2. Per the germline V gene, CDR1 is MDHEN and CDR2 is SYDVKM. V dropped 0 bases and J dropped 7; count of bases not matched to a gene: 1. The CDR3 loop spans 13 amino acids. Written as DNA, the CDR3 is TGTGCCAGCAGTTTATGGCGGGGGGGGGAGCAGTACTTC. It is translated as CASSLWRGGEQYF.

This clone has a count of ten or more. The chain links TRBV9 to TRBJ1-1, with D hard to call. The germline gives CDR1 SGDLS, CDR2 YYNGEE. V was shortened by 4 bases and J by 1 base, with 14 bases between the two germline ends. The CDR3 has 15 residues. As DNA, the CDR3 is TGTGCCAGCAGCCCCCACGGAGGGCCGAACACTGAAGCTTTCTTT. This encodes CASSPHGGPNTEAFF.

This clone occurred once. V usage is TRBV3-1 (or the pseudogene TRBV3-2) and J usage is TRBJ1-6; D unresolved. Trimming shortened V by 6 bases and J by 7 bases, and 13 bases separated the two germline ends. The length of the CDR3 is 14 residues. From germline, CDR1 is LGHDT and CDR2 YNNKEL (reference sequence). CDR3 sequence: CASSTGLDNSPLHF. CDR3 coding DNA: TGTGCCAGCAGTACGGGTCTAGACAATTCACCCCTCCACTTT.

The chain combines TRBV6-1 with TRBJ1-5, with D perhaps matching TRBD1 (5 bases). The V gene lost 0 bases and the J gene lost 5 bases, with 11 bases spanning the gap. This CDR3 contains 15 residues. From germline, CDR1 is MNHNS and CDR2 SASEGT. The CDR3 bases are TGTGCCAGCAGTGAAGCGCCTGGGGCGGATCAGCCCCAGCATTTT. The encoded protein is CASSEAPGADQPQHF.